This entry features one T cell receptor (beta chain) sequence. These data belong to a study of blood T cell repertoires in COVID-19. As processed by the authors: Nucleated cell number was recorded as an estimate derived from reference gene primer amplification. Profiling relied on immunoSEQ multiplex PCR, and the TCRdb table lists in-frame clones only, not all of them. The V and J calls and the clone size are those of that table, but D and trimming were determined from the DNA. The sample holds about 170,000 clones, about 88% seen once. The CDR3 loop spans 15 amino acids. J was trimmed by 7 bases and V by 4 bases; bases with no gene match: 6. Germline-derived CDR1 and CDR2 are LGHDT and YNNKEL (reference sequence).

Sequencing was performed on peripheral blood. The chain uses TRBV3-1 (or the pseudogene TRBV3-2) and TRBJ1-5, with 11 bases matching TRBD1. The clonotype was recovered from a woman at least 80 years old in a cohort sampled during active or convalescent COVID-19. This CDR3 is CASSLGTGGNQPQHF. For the CDR3, the DNA is TGTGCCAGCAGCCTAGGGACAGGGGGAAACCAGCCCCAGCATTTT.